A selection of T cell receptor beta chains follows, all from one sample in a study of blood T cells in healthy people across ages. TCRdb re-called the 5' RACE reads through MiXCR, storing one row per CDR3 protein. Of 500,000 to 700,000 distinct CDR3 sequences in the sample, approximately 30% were seen once. Sequences were obtained from blood. These receptors were taken from a woman over 75 in good health. The CDR3 runs from the conserved cysteine through the conserved F or W. The order of the fields is J gene, D gene, clone size, V gene, CDR3 DNA, CDR3 protein. D genes are given only for firm matches. Some rows have no size entry. The others give once, few or many, or a class for an expanded clone.

>TRBJ2-6|.|many|TRBV20-1
TGCAGTGCTAGGGGGGGCAACAGGCACTCTGGGGCCAACGTCCTGACTTTC
CSARGGNRHSGANVLTF
>TRBJ2-7|TRBD2|many|TRBV4-2
TGTGCCAGCAGCCAACCCACAGCGGGGCCTCGGGACGAGCAGTACTTC
CASSQPTAGPRDEQYF
>TRBJ2-7|.|.|TRBV28
TGTGCCAGCAGCCCGAATCGGGACGAGCAGTACTTC
CASSPNRDEQYF
>TRBJ2-1|TRBD2|many|TRBV10-3
TGTGCCATCAGTGAACTAGCGGGGGGAGGCAATGAGCAGTTCTTC
CAISELAGGGNEQFF
>TRBJ2-7|.|.|TRBV6-1
TGTGCCAGCAGTCTTCTTCTAGCTTACGAGCAGTACTTC
CASSLLLAYEQYF
>TRBJ1-1|.|few|TRBV28
TGTGCCAGCAGTGCTACTGCCCCTCCAGGTGAAGCTTTCTTT
CASSATAPPGEAFF
>TRBJ2-7|.|.|TRBV6-1
TGTGCCAGCAGTTTGAGGCTTCTCTACGAGCAGTACTTC
CASSLRLLYEQYF
>TRBJ2-6|.|many|TRBV5-1
TGCGCCAGCAGCACCGACGCGGTAAAACGCTCTGGGGCCAACGTCCTGACTTTC
CASSTDAVKRSGANVLTF
>TRBJ1-2|.|.|TRBV10-2
TGCGCCAGCAGGGAGTCGCCAGGGGTCTATGGCTACACCTTC
CASRESPGVYGYTF
>TRBJ2-1|.|many|TRBV15
TGTGCCACCAGCAGGGGGGACTACAATGAGCAGTTCTTC
CATSRGDYNEQFF
>TRBJ2-3|TRBD1|many|TRBV20-1
TGCAGTGCACCAAGACAGGGATGGGATACGCAGTATTTT
CSAPRQGWDTQYF
>TRBJ2-7|.|many|TRBV7-9
TGTGCCAGCAGCACCAGACAGGAGCAGTACTTC
CASSTRQEQYF
>TRBJ2-5|.|.|TRBV7-7
TGTGCTAGCAGCTCCCGCGGAGGGGGAGAGGAGACCCAGTACTTC
CASSSRGGGEETQYF
>TRBJ1-1|.|many|TRBV9
TGTGCCAGCAGCGTCGGAACGGCCGCTGTTAACACTGAAGCTTTCTTT
CASSVGTAAVNTEAFF
>TRBJ2-7|TRBD2|few|TRBV24-1
TGTGCCACCAGTGACTCCGGGGGGGAGCAGTACTTC
CATSDSGGEQYF
>TRBJ2-6|.|many|TRBV10-3
TGTGCCATCAGTGGCCAATCCTCTGGGGCCAACGTCCTGACTTTC
CAISGQSSGANVLTF
>TRBJ2-3|.|many|TRBV20-1
TGCAGTGCTGGGGACACTTTCACAGATACGCAGTATTTT
CSAGDTFTDTQYF
>TRBJ2-5|.|.|TRBV7-9
TGTGCCAGCAGCTTAGAGTTCGGTGGTGCGACCCAGTACTTC
CASSLEFGGATQYF
>TRBJ2-7|TRBD2|many|TRBV5-1
TGCGCCAGCAGCCCGGGACTAGGAGACGAGCAGTACTTC
CASSPGLGDEQYF
>TRBJ2-7|TRBD1|many|TRBV3-1
TGTGCCAGCAGCCAAGCTCCGACAGGGATCTACGAGCAGTACTTC
CASSQAPTGIYEQYF